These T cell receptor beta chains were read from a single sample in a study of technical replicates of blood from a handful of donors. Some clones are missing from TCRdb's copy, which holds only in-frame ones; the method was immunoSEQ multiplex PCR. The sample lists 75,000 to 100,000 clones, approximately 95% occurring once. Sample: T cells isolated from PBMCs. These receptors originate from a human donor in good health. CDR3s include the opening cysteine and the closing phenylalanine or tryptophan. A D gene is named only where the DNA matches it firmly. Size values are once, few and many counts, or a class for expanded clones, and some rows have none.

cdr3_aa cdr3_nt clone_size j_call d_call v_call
CASSLRSGTSILNEQFF TGTGCCAGCAGCTTACGGTCCGGGACTAGCATATTGAATGAGCAGTTCTTC . TRBJ2-1 TRBD2 TRBV14
CASSPRAGGLSDTQYF TGTGCCAGCTCACCAAGGGCCGGGGGGTTATCAGATACGCAGTATTTT . TRBJ2-3 TRBD2 TRBV18
CASSVTQGPYNEQFF TGTGCCAGCAGCGTCACACAGGGGCCTTACAATGAGCAGTTCTTC . TRBJ2-1 TRBD1 TRBV9
CSVYGQSNEKLFF TGCAGCGTTTATGGACAGTCTAATGAAAAACTGTTTTTT . TRBJ1-4 . TRBV29-1
CASSAGIAETQYF TGTGCCAGCAGTGCAGGGATCGCAGAGACCCAGTACTTC . TRBJ2-5 . TRBV6-4
CASSPELYTEAFF TGTGCCAGCAGCCCTGAACTGTACACTGAAGCTTTCTTT . TRBJ1-1 . TRBV7-2
CASTLADYTVPNYGYTF TGTGCCAGCACCTTGGCGGACTACACAGTGCCTAACTATGGCTACACCTTC . TRBJ1-2 . TRBV28
CASSPGLERELTGELFF TGCGCCAGCAGCCCAGGCCTCGAACGGGAGCTCACCGGGGAGCTGTTTTTT . TRBJ2-2 . TRBV5-1
CASSFGRGADTQYF TGTGCCAGCAGTTTCGGCAGGGGAGCAGATACGCAGTATTTT . TRBJ2-3 . TRBV27
CATGRERQHNEKLFF TGTGCCACTGGGAGGGAGAGGCAACATAATGAAAAACTGTTTTTT . TRBJ1-4 . TRBV19
CASSLDNYEQYF TGCGCCAGCAGCTTGGACAACTACGAGCAGTACTTC . TRBJ2-7 . TRBV5-1
CASSQDRTSGMDEQFF TGCGCCAGCAGCCAAGATCGAACTAGCGGGATGGATGAGCAGTTCTTC once TRBJ2-1 TRBD2 TRBV4-1
CASSQVNYGYTF TGTGCCAGCAGTCAGGTTAACTATGGCTACACCTTC . TRBJ1-2 . TRBV6-1
CASRKDPGLAGEETQYF TGTGCCAGCAGAAAGGATCCGGGACTAGCGGGGGAAGAGACCCAGTACTTC . TRBJ2-5 TRBD2 TRBV27
CASSLAGAPEYNEQFF TGTGCCAGCAGCCTAGCGGGAGCCCCGGAGTACAATGAGCAGTTCTTC . TRBJ2-1 TRBD2 TRBV7-9
CASSSKPGLAGEVREQYF TGTGCCAGCAGTTCAAAACCGGGACTAGCGGGGGAGGTTCGCGAGCAGTACTTC . TRBJ2-7 . TRBV21-1
CASSSSGRANNEQFF TGTGCCAGCAGCTCCAGCGGGAGGGCCAATAATGAGCAGTTCTTC . TRBJ2-1 TRBD2 TRBV7-9
CASSQMPGHKGYTF TGCGCCAGCAGCCAAATGCCGGGACATAAGGGCTACACCTTC . TRBJ1-2 . TRBV4-1
CASSLDRGLNYGYTF TGTGCCAGCAGCCTCGACAGGGGACTTAACTATGGCTACACCTTC . TRBJ1-2 TRBD1 TRBV5-4
CASSVGSVGLYNEQFF TGTGCCAGCAGCGTGGGCTCCGTGGGGCTCTACAATGAGCAGTTCTTC . TRBJ2-1 . TRBV9
CASSQATAGGYNEQFF TGCGCCAGCAGCCAAGCCACAGCGGGGGGTTACAATGAGCAGTTCTTC once TRBJ2-1 TRBD2 TRBV4-1
CASSPQGTSGYYEQYF TGTGCCAGTAGTCCCCAGGGGACTAGCGGATACTACGAGCAGTACTTC . TRBJ2-7 TRBD2 TRBV19
CASSDPGTGDGYTF TGTGCCAGCAGTGATCCCGGGACGGGAGATGGCTACACCTTC . TRBJ1-2 . TRBV2
CASSLGGVVEQYF TGTGCCAGCAGCTTGGGGGGAGTGGTCGAGCAGTACTTC . TRBJ2-7 . TRBV7-2
CASSLAGGLETQYF TGTGCCAGCAGTTTGGCGGGAGGGCTGGAGACCCAGTACTTC . TRBJ2-5 TRBD2 TRBV28
CASSLEGLQGVYTGELFF TGCGCCAGCAGCTTGGAAGGTCTCCAGGGGGTATACACCGGGGAGCTGTTTTTT . TRBJ2-2 TRBD1 TRBV5-1
CSVVFASSGGTDTQYF TGCAGCGTTGTCTTTGCCTCCAGCGGCGGCACAGATACGCAGTATTTT . TRBJ2-3 . TRBV29-1
CASSDRDFSYEQYF TGTGCCAGCAGTGACAGGGACTTCTCCTACGAGCAGTACTTC . TRBJ2-7 . TRBV6-1
CASSPLAGTYNEQFF TGTGCCAGCAGTCCTTTAGCGGGGACCTACAATGAGCAGTTCTTC . TRBJ2-1 TRBD2 TRBV6-4
CASSVYSNQPQHF TGTGCCAGCAGCGTATATAGCAATCAGCCCCAGCATTTT . TRBJ1-5 . TRBV5-6
CASSFSSGSTDTQYF TGTGCCAGCAGCTTCTCTAGCGGGAGCACAGATACGCAGTATTTT . TRBJ2-3 TRBD2 TRBV7-6
CASSPPSRAGAEQFF TGTGCCAGCTCACCACCTTCCCGGGCGGGGGCTGAGCAGTTCTTC . TRBJ2-1 . TRBV18
CASSTRSRGGTEAFF TGTGCCAGTAGTACGCGTTCACGGGGAGGGACTGAAGCTTTCTTT . TRBJ1-1 . TRBV19
CASSEELQVYNEQFF TGCGCCAGCAGTGAGGAGCTACAGGTTTACAATGAGCAGTTCTTC . TRBJ2-1 . TRBV10-2
CASSYNEDLMNTEAFF TGTGCCAGCAGTTATAATGAGGATCTTATGAACACTGAAGCTTTCTTT . TRBJ1-1 . TRBV6-5
CASSLEGGYEQYF TGTGCCAGCAGTTTGGAGGGGGGGTACGAGCAGTACTTC . TRBJ2-7 . TRBV6-5
CASSLAIGGSYTF TGTGCCAGCAGCTTAGCGATAGGGGGTAGCTACACCTTC once TRBJ1-2 . TRBV7-2
CASRSGAGSYNEQFF TGTGCCAGCAGGTCAGGGGCAGGGTCCTACAATGAGCAGTTCTTC . TRBJ2-1 . TRBV6-5
CASSSPPGLAVSSYNEQFF TGCGCCAGCAGCTCACCCCCGGGACTAGCGGTGAGCTCCTACAATGAGCAGTTCTTC . TRBJ2-1 TRBD2 TRBV5-1